What follows are 31 T cell receptor beta chains derived from one specimen sequenced in a study of T cell changes during pregnancy in multiple sclerosis. Some clones are missing from TCRdb's copy, which holds only in-frame ones; the method was immunoSEQ multiplex PCR. This repertoire shows around 50,000 clones, around 90% found once; its top ten account for roughly 0.61%. The material sequenced was CD4+ T cells from peripheral blood mononuclear cells, taken after pregnancy. The origin of the receptors is a female donor in good health, enrolled as a control in a pregnancy study.

The gene calls are TRBV29-1 and TRBJ2-1; TRBD1 might be the D (5 bases). The CDR3 is made up of 15 amino acids. Looked up from germline, CDR1 is SQVTM and CDR2 is ANQGSEA. Trimming pared 5 bases from V and 6 bases from J, leaving 20 bases between. The chain's CDR3 is CSVPFQGYPFNEQFF. The DNA of the CDR3 is TGCAGCGTTCCCTTCCAGGGTTATCCCTTCAATGAGCAGTTCTTC.

The V call is TRBV10-3, the J call TRBJ2-3, with D tentatively TRBD1 (6 bases). This CDR3 comprises 15 residues. Trimming took off 2 bases at V and 6 bases at J, with 15 bases between the two ends. Germline values: CDR1 ENHRY, CDR2 SYGVKD. For the CDR3, the DNA is TGTGCCATCAGTGAGGGGACAACCAAACGGGATACGCAGTATTTT. As protein: CAISEGTTKRDTQYF.

The V and J genes are TRBV5-1 and TRBJ1-6, with 7 bases fitting TRBD1. Trimming cost V 4 bases and J 12 bases; bases outside gene matches: 7. The CDR3 has 13 residues. Germline V gene lookup returns CDR1 SGHRS and CDR2 YFSETQ. This CDR3 is CASSLDQGGPLHF. The CDR3 nucleotides read TGCGCCAGCAGCCTCGACCAGGGGGGACCCCTCCACTTT.

The chain couples TRBV18 to TRBJ2-3, with 15 bases lining up with TRBD2. The CDR3 contains 16 residues. The trim removed 0 bases at V and 5 bases at J, leaving 0 bases unmatched. Germline V gene sequence: CDR1 KGHSH, CDR2 LQKENI. In nucleotides, the CDR3 is TGTGCCAGCTCACCACCGGGACTAGCGGGAGGAGATACGCAGTATTTT. Its translation: CASSPPGLAGGDTQYF.

This clone was counted once. The J gene is TRBJ2-7, the V gene TRBV28, with 9 bases that match TRBD2. Germline V gene sequence: CDR1 MDHEN, CDR2 SYDVKM. The CDR3 consists of 14 residues. The V and J ends lost 4 bases and 3 bases, in that order; junction bases with no gene match: 4. The CDR3 region is CASSSPSGIYEQYF. CDR3 in DNA: TGTGCCAGCAGTTCCCCTAGCGGGATCTACGAGCAGTACTTC.

The V gene is TRBV11-2, the J gene TRBJ2-1, with TRBD2 identical over 9 bases. This CDR3 comprises 17 residues. Per the germline V gene, CDR1 is SGHAT and CDR2 is FQNNGV. Unmatched junction bases numbered 8, after V lost 4 bases and J lost 1 base. CDR3 amino acids: CASSSRLAVLSYNEQFF. As DNA, the CDR3 is TGTGCCAGCAGCTCAAGACTAGCGGTTCTATCCTACAATGAGCAGTTCTTC.

This clone showed up just a few times. The chain links TRBV7-9 to TRBJ2-7, with a possible D match to TRBD2 (6 bases). This CDR3 region has 14 residues. With 5 bases removed from V and 0 bases from J, the gap between germline ends came to 11 bases. Germline V gene sequence: CDR1 SEHNR, CDR2 FQNEAQ (reference sequence). DNA of the CDR3: TGTGCCAGCAGCACCCTGGGACTCTCCTACGAGCAGTACTTC. Amino acids: CASSTLGLSYEQYF.

The chain couples TRBV5-7 to TRBJ2-1, with a tentative D call TRBD1 (5 bases). TRBV5-7 is an ORF, and what it does is uncertain. V was shortened by 1 base and J by 8 bases, with 19 bases between the two germline ends. This CDR3 is built from 16 residues. CDR3 region: CASSLFLDNYLDEQFF. CDR3 nucleotides: TGTGCCAGCAGCTTGTTTCTGGACAACTACTTGGATGAGCAGTTCTTC.

V and J are TRBV18 and TRBJ2-1; 8 bases are shared with TRBD2. There are 17 residues in the CDR3. After removal of 4 bases from V and 3 bases from J, the junction contained 11 bases not matched to a gene. CDR1 is KGHSH, CDR2 LQKENI, per germline. The CDR3 DNA sequence: TGTGCCAGCTCACACCCGATAGCGGGACGTCGCTACAATGAGCAGTTCTTC. Its protein product is CASSHPIAGRRYNEQFF.

The chain couples TRBV9 to TRBJ1-2; 8 nucleotides match TRBD1. The V and J ends lost 4 bases and 5 bases, in that order; junction bases with no gene match: 10. The germline CDR1 and CDR2 sequences are SGDLS and YYNGEE. There are 15 residues in the CDR3. CDR3 bases: TGTGCCAGCAGCACCCAGGGGGCGCTGGGGTATGGCTACACCTTC. Translated, it gives CASSTQGALGYGYTF.

The chain employs TRBV27 and TRBJ1-5; TRBD1 aligns across 10 bases. The CDR3 length is 15 residues. Germline assignment: CDR1 MNHEY and CDR2 SMNVEV (reference sequence). The J segment lost 3 bases and the V segment lost 5 bases, leaving 4 bases of the junction unmatched. CDR3 sequence reads: CASSAGTGVNQPQHF. CDR3 in DNA: TGTGCCAGCAGTGCCGGGACAGGGGTCAATCAGCCCCAGCATTTT.

The chain couples TRBV5-6 to TRBJ1-4; D is possibly TRBD1 (6 bases). Trimming took 5 bases from V and 4 from J, leaving 9 bases between them. CDR1 is SGHDT, CDR2 YYEEEE, per germline. The CDR3 totals 13 residues. In nucleotides, the CDR3 is TGTGCCAGCAGGACCAGGGGTAATGAAAAACTGTTTTTT. This encodes CASRTRGNEKLFF.

The chain is built from TRBV25-1 and TRBJ1-2, with TRBD1 matching over 8 bases. The CDR3 runs 14 residues. V dropped 3 bases and J dropped 4; count of bases not matched to a gene: 4. Germline assignment: CDR1 MGHDK and CDR2 SYGVNS. Here the CDR3 DNA reads TGTGCCAGCAGTGAGTCCGGACAGGGCTATGGCTACACCTTC. It codes for CASSESGQGYGYTF.

The chain employs TRBV6-8 and TRBJ1-4; weak D call: TRBD1 (5 bases). V lost 6 bases and J lost 5, with 13 bases in between. This CDR3 has 14 residues. Per germline, CDR1 MNHGY and CDR2 SAAAGT. CDR3 residues: CASSGRKGNEKLFF. The CDR3 nucleotides are TGTGCCAGCAGCGGGCGAAAGGGGAATGAAAAACTGTTTTTT.

V and J are TRBV12-5 and TRBJ1-1; 7 bases line up with TRBD1. CDR3 length: 16 residues. V lost 4 bases and J lost 0; bases outside the gene matches: 8. Germline V gives CDR1 LGHNT, CDR2 FRNRAP. The CDR3 protein is CASGSTGVSLNTEAFF. The CDR3 DNA sequence: TGTGCTAGTGGTTCAACAGGGGTTTCCCTGAACACTGAAGCTTTCTTT.

The chain joins TRBV4-1 to TRBJ2-3, with D unresolved. CDR3 length: 14 residues. Trimming cost V 1 base and J 3 bases, with 8 bases left between them. Germline lookup yields CDR1 MGHRA and CDR2 YSYEKL. The CDR3 sequence is CASSQVAGTDTQYF. The CDR3 DNA reads as TGCGCCAGCAGCCAAGTAGCTGGGACAGATACGCAGTATTTT.

This clone was observed once. The chain links TRBV18 to TRBJ1-2, with D perhaps matching TRBD1 (5 bases). Trimming removed 3 bases from V and 0 bases from J, with 11 bases in between. Per the germline V gene, CDR1 is KGHSH and CDR2 is LQKENI. This CDR3 has 15 residues. As DNA, the CDR3 is TGTGCCAGCTCACCGGCGGGGGACCCTAACTATGGCTACACCTTC. Encoded protein: CASSPAGDPNYGYTF.

J is TRBJ2-1 and V is TRBV10-3, with D maybe TRBD1 (5 bases). Trimming removed 4 bases from V and 5 bases from J, with 6 bases in between. The CDR3 has 12 amino acids. Germline V gives CDR1 ENHRY, CDR2 SYGVKD. The CDR3 coding sequence is TGTGCCATCAGTGCACAGGACAATGAGCAGTTCTTC. Translated: CAISAQDNEQFF.

The V and J genes are TRBV27 and TRBJ2-6, with D hard to call. V dropped 2 bases and J dropped 2 bases, with 7 bases sitting between them. This CDR3 has 15 residues. Germline assignment: CDR1 MNHEY and CDR2 SMNVEV (reference sequence). This chain's CDR3 is CASSLRETGANVLTF. CDR3 coding DNA: TGTGCCAGCAGTTTACGAGAAACTGGGGCCAACGTCCTGACTTTC.

J is TRBJ2-7 and V is TRBV2, with D possibly being TRBD2 (5 bases). Trimming removed 6 bases at V and 4 bases at J, with 10 bases between. Germline-derived CDR1 and CDR2 are SNHLY and FYNNEI. The CDR3 has 12 residues. The CDR3 DNA follows: TGTGCCAGCAGCCCTCGGGAATACGAGCAGTACTTC. Translating gives CASSPREYEQYF.

The chain is built from TRBV14 and TRBJ1-1; possibly TRBD1 for D (5 bases). The CDR3 consists of 14 residues. Trimming stripped 3 bases from V and 4 bases from J, with 12 bases between. Looked up from germline, CDR1 is SGHDN and CDR2 is FVKESK. This CDR3 is CASSHSAGTTEAFF. As DNA, the CDR3 is TGTGCCAGCAGCCACTCAGCGGGGACCACTGAAGCTTTCTTT.

The V and J genes are TRBV15 and TRBJ1-1, with 7 bases fitting TRBD1. Per germline, CDR1 LNHNV and CDR2 YYDKDF (reference sequence). The CDR3 runs 13 residues. Trimming took 5 bases from V and 3 from J; bases not matched to a gene: 3. The CDR3 nucleotides are TGTGCCACCAGCGAGGGACAGCACACTGAAGCTTTCTTT. Translated, it gives CATSEGQHTEAFF.

The chain uses TRBV9 and TRBJ1-2, with 10 nucleotides matching TRBD1. CDR1 is SGDLS and CDR2 is YYNGEE in the germline V gene. The CDR3 has 15 residues. With 1 base clipped from V and 4 bases from J, the junction kept 4 bases outside the gene matches. The CDR3 sequence is CASSVRTGGGYGYTF. The CDR3, as DNA: TGTGCCAGCAGCGTAAGGACAGGGGGTGGCTATGGCTACACCTTC.

This clone occurred once. The V call is TRBV5-5, the J call TRBJ2-3; D perhaps matches TRBD1 (7 bases). In germline, CDR1 is SGHKS, CDR2 YYEKEE (reference sequence). The CDR3 loop spans 15 amino acids. Trimming shortened V by 4 bases and J by 2 bases, and 14 bases separated the two germline ends. The CDR3 DNA follows: TGTGCCAGCAGCGGAGGGGGCGGTCCCACAGATACGCAGTATTTT. Amino acid sequence: CASSGGGGPTDTQYF.

This clone showed up just once. The chain has TRBV7-9 and TRBJ2-1, with 11 bases lining up with TRBD2. This CDR3 spans 16 amino acids. V shed 5 bases and J 5 bases; nucleotides not matched to a gene: 8. Germline V gene lookup returns CDR1 SEHNR and CDR2 FQNEAQ (reference sequence). The CDR3 protein is CASSRQGLAANNEQFF. The CDR3 bases are TGTGCCAGCAGCCGCCAGGGACTAGCGGCAAACAATGAGCAGTTCTTC. Full variable domain (missing parts from reference TRBV7-9 and TRBJ2-1): DTGVSQNPRHKITKRGQNVTFRCDPISEHNRLYWYRQTLGQGPEFLTYFQNEAQLEKSRLLSDRFSAERPKGSFSTLEIQRTEQGDSAMYLCASSRQGLAANNEQFFGPGTRLTVL.

The J gene is TRBJ1-3, the V gene TRBV2; D ambiguous. The germline V and J ends were trimmed by 9 bases and 4 bases, with 19 bases remaining between them. In germline, CDR1 is SNHLY, CDR2 FYNNEI. This CDR3 has 15 amino acids. The CDR3 nucleotides read TGTGCCAGATCTCCAACTACCGGGAGGGGAAACACCATATATTTT. Its translation is CARSPTTGRGNTIYF.

This clone was observed a single time. This rearrangement joins TRBV6-1 to TRBJ1-5; a possible D gene is TRBD1 (6 bases). The CDR3 runs 14 residues. Germline CDR1 reads MNHNS; CDR2 reads SASEGT. The V end was cut by 2 bases, the J end by 7 bases, with 12 bases between. Here the CDR3 DNA reads TGTGCCAGCAGTGAAAAGAGGCAGGGGCAGCCCCAGCATTTT. It translates to CASSEKRQGQPQHF.

The chain employs TRBV6-1 and TRBJ1-3; D is undetermined. CDR1 is MNHNS, CDR2 SASEGT, per germline. The CDR3 is 14 residues long. Trimming took 7 bases from V and 1 from J, leaving 11 bases between them. The CDR3, as DNA: TGTGCCAGCAATGTCGACAATTCTGGAAACACCATATATTTT. Protein sequence: CASNVDNSGNTIYF.

The chain is built from TRBV6-5 and TRBJ1-5, with D unresolved. V gave up 3 bases and J gave up 0 bases, with 9 bases separating them. The germline gives CDR1 MNHEY, CDR2 SVGAGI. The CDR3 loop spans 15 amino acids. The CDR3 spells CASSYSEYSNQPQHF. In DNA form, the CDR3 reads TGTGCCAGCAGTTATTCCGAGTATAGCAATCAGCCCCAGCATTTT.

V and J are TRBV7-9 and TRBJ1-3; 7 nucleotides align to TRBD1. Germline assignment: CDR1 SEHNR and CDR2 FQNEAQ (reference sequence). This CDR3 has 14 residues. With V trimmed by 3 bases and J by 2 bases, 1 base remained unmatched. The CDR3 DNA is TGTGCCAGCAGCTTTACAGGGGCTGGAAACACCATATATTTT. This codes for CASSFTGAGNTIYF. Together with reference TRBV7-9 and TRBJ1-3, the CDR3 gives the full variable domain: DTGVSQNPRHKITKRGQNVTFRCDPISEHNRLYWYRQTLGQGPEFLTYFQNEAQLEKSRLLSDRFSAERPKGSFSTLEIQRTEQGDSAMYLCASSFTGAGNTIYFGEGSWLTVV.

This chain connects TRBV2 to TRBJ2-7; possibly TRBD2 for D (6 bases). Germline V gives CDR1 SNHLY, CDR2 FYNNEI. V dropped 6 bases and J dropped 2 bases, with 11 bases sitting between them. This CDR3 is built from 13 residues. The CDR3 DNA reads as TGTGCCAGCAGAGGAGCGGGTGCCTACGAGCAGTACTTC. Amino acids: CASRGAGAYEQYF.